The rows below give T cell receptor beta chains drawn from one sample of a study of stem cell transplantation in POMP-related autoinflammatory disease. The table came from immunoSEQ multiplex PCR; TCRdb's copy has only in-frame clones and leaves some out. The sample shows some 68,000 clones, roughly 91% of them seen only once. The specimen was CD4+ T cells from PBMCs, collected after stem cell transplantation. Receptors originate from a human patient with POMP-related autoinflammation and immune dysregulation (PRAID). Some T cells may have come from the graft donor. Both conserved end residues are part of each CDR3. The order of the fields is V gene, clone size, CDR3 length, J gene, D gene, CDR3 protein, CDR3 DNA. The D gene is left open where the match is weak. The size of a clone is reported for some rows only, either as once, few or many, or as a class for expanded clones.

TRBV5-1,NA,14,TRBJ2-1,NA,CASSLASRNNEQFF,TGCGCCAGCAGCTTGGCGTCACGAAACAATGAGCAGTTCTTC
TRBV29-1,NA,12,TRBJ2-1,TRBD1,CSAGQGANEQFF,TGCAGCGCGGGACAGGGGGCTAATGAGCAGTTCTTC
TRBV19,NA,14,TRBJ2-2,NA,CASSKGFRAGELFF,TGTGCCAGTAGTAAAGGCTTTAGGGCCGGGGAGCTGTTTTTT
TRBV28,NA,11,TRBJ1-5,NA,CASSSPQPQHF,TGTGCCAGCAGTTCCCCGCAGCCCCAGCATTTT
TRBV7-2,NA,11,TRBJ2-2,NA,CASSRPGRLFF,TGTGCCAGCAGCAGACCGGGACGGCTGTTTTTT
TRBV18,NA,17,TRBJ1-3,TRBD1,CASSPTTGTGRRGTIYF,TGTGCCAGCTCACCTACGACCGGGACAGGCCGGAGAGGCACCATATATTTT
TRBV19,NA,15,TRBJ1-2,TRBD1,CASSRTTGLGYGYTF,TGTGCCAGTAGTAGGACGACAGGGTTAGGCTATGGCTACACCTTC
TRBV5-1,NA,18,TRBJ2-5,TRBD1,CASSLLPRDRKRQETQYF,TGCGCCAGCAGCTTGCTACCCCGGGACAGGAAACGACAAGAGACCCAGTACTTC
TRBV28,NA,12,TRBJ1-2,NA,CASSSPAPGYTF,TGTGCCAGCAGTTCCCCCGCCCCAGGCTACACCTTC
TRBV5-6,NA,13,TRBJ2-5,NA,CASSLVGLETQYF,TGTGCCAGCAGCTTGGTAGGGTTAGAGACCCAGTACTTC
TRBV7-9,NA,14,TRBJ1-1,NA,CASSPRAGNTEAFF,TGTGCCAGCAGCCCCAGAGCGGGGAACACTGAAGCTTTCTTT
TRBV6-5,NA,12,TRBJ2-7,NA,CASAEGGYEQYF,TGTGCCAGCGCTGAGGGGGGGTACGAGCAGTACTTC
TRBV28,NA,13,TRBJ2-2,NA,CASSLSHTGELFF,TGTGCCAGCAGTTTATCCCATACCGGGGAGCTGTTTTTT
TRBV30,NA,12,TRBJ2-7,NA,CAWRQGSYEQYF,TGTGCCTGGCGACAAGGGAGCTACGAGCAGTACTTC
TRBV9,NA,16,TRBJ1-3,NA,CASSVGTVNSGNTIYF,TGTGCCAGCAGCGTAGGGACGGTCAACTCTGGAAACACCATATATTTT
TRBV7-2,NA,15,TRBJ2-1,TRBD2,CASSFLRLAEVGQFF,TGTGCCAGCAGCTTCCTTCGACTAGCGGAGGTAGGGCAGTTCTTC
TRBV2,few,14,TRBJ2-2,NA,CASKSTGNTGELFF,TGTGCCAGCAAATCGACAGGGAACACCGGGGAGCTGTTTTTT
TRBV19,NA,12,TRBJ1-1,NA,CASSISGGEAFF,TGTGCCAGTAGTATATCCGGTGGTGAAGCTTTCTTT
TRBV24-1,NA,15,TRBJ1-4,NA,CATSDSRGAGEKLFF,TGTGCCACCAGTGATTCCAGGGGAGCGGGTGAAAAACTGTTTTTT
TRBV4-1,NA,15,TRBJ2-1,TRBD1,CASSPTGDSYNEQFF,TGCGCCAGCAGCCCTACAGGGGATTCCTACAATGAGCAGTTCTTC
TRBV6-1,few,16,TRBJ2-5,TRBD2,CASSEDSGGAVETQYF,TGTGCCAGCAGTGAAGATAGCGGGGGGGCCGTCGAGACCCAGTACTTC
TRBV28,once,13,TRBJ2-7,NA,CASSLEGPYEQYF,TGTGCCAGCAGTTTAGAGGGGCCCTACGAGCAGTACTTC
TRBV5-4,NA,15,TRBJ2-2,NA,CASSLWLSNTGELFF,TGTGCCAGCAGCTTGTGGCTATCGAACACCGGGGAGCTGTTTTTT
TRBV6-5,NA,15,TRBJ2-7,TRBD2,CASSFTSGRSLEQYF,TGTGCCAGCAGCTTCACTAGCGGGAGGTCTCTCGAGCAGTACTTC
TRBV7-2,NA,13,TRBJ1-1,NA,CASSLARTFEAFF,TGTGCCAGCAGCTTAGCCCGTACCTTTGAAGCTTTCTTT
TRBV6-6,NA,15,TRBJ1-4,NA,CASTPRAGAREKLFF,TGTGCCAGCACCCCACGGGCAGGGGCGCGTGAAAAACTGTTTTTT
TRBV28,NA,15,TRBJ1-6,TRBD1,CASSSTDRGHSPLHF,TGTGCCAGCAGTTCAACCGACAGGGGGCATTCACCCCTCCACTTT
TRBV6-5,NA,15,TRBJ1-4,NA,CASSYSYRTNEKLFF,TGTGCCAGCAGTTACTCATACCGCACTAATGAAAAACTGTTTTTT
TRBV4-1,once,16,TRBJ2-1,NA,CASSQRTGRSYNEQFF,TGCGCCAGCAGCCAACGAACAGGACGGTCCTACAATGAGCAGTTCTTC
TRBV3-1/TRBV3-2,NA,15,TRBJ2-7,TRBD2,CASSQPGLAAYEQYF,TGTGCCAGCAGCCAGCCCGGACTAGCGGCCTACGAGCAGTACTTC
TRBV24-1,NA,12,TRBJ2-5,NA,CATSDFRETQYF,TGTGCCACCAGTGATTTTCGGGAGACCCAGTACTTC
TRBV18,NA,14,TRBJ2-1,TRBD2,CASSPAAGDNEQFF,TGTGCCAGCTCACCGGCAGCGGGAGACAATGAGCAGTTCTTC
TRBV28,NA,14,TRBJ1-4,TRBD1,CASSSGQYPEKLFF,TGTGCCAGCAGTTCGGGACAGTATCCTGAAAAACTGTTTTTT
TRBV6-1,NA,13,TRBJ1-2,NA,CASREDRGYGYTF,TGTGCCAGCAGGGAAGACAGAGGCTATGGCTACACCTTC
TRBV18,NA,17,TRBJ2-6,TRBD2,CASSWAQGGSGANVLTF,TGTGCCAGCTCATGGGCGCAGGGAGGGTCTGGGGCCAACGTCCTGACTTTC
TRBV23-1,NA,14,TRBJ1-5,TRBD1,CASRDRGSFQPQHF,TGCGCCAGCAGGGACAGGGGCTCGTTTCAGCCCCAGCATTTT
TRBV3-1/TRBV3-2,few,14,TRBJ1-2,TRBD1,CASSQGQGANGYTF,TGTGCCAGCAGCCAAGGACAGGGGGCAAATGGCTACACCTTC
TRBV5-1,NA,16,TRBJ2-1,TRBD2,CASSFPGTSGRNEQFF,TGCGCCAGCAGCTTCCCCGGGACTAGCGGGAGAAATGAGCAGTTCTTC
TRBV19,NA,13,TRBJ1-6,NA,CASMGYYNSPLHF,TGTGCCAGTATGGGGTACTATAATTCACCCCTCCACTTT
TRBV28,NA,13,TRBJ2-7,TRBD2,CASSLGGGYEQYF,TGTGCCAGCAGTTTGGGGGGGGGCTACGAGCAGTACTTC